This T cell receptor beta chain comes out of a study of cytomegalovirus exposure and HLA in healthy donors (dated by TCRdb to the late 2010s). About the full investigation: According to a later analysis, one platform produced both the 100 to 150 validation repertoires and the 670 or so repertoires of the first cohort. The study was designed to test whether signatures of past pathogen exposure could be identified by cataloging public T cell receptors. Besides the first cohort of 550 to 750 subjects, a separate validation cohort made up of roughly 120 different subjects was used. High-throughput TCR immunosequencing, statistical association of individual TCRs with disease status, and machine learning were combined to predict cytomegalovirus infection status. Summary of the overall study and its limitations: A few of the identified cytomegalovirus-associated TCR beta chains were confirmed in vitro to be specific for cytomegalovirus antigens. According to the authors, the approach could potentially be generalized to other disease states and immunological phenotypes. The classifier was reported to diagnose cytomegalovirus status with high specificity and sensitivity in both the original and validation cohorts. The study gave a list of about 160 TCR beta chains associated with cytomegalovirus. Most TCR sequences were observed very rarely across donors, whereas some public TCRs were present in many individuals. All 120 or so repertoires were used to score co-occurrence in the validation cohort in a later analysis, because that analysis had no HLA typing for the cohort. Of the cluster scores, 85% to 95% were above 0 in a later analysis, which found that TCRs clustered in the first cohort also tended to co-occur in the 90 to 150 validation repertoires.

The CDR3 has 15 amino acids, counting the end cysteine and phenylalanine. Left in the record is the CDR3 DNA by itself, 45 bases read in frame from the first base. Sequences MNHNS (CDR1) and SASEGT (CDR2) are obtained from the germline V gene. V ends up 3 bases short and J 6 bases short, with an unmatched junction base count of 5. Remarks on this clone: Its antigen is unknown. No qualities accompany the bases; no much larger clone lies one base away.

The library was produced with the immunoSEQ multiplex PCR assay. For the original study's pipeline: A statistical classification framework was built for diagnosing cytomegalovirus status from the catalog of TCR beta chain sequences. Drawn from immuneACCESS, this table holds only the in-frame rearrangements with V and J called that TCRdb kept. Clones are partly lost; checked studies trace under half to an unresolved V gene and leave the rest unexplained. The D gene and trimming were derived from the DNA, and the V and J assignments and clone size from that table. Here the sample has more than 20,000 clones; approximately 97% occur a single time. The ten largest clones take up about 10% of the sample. Donors formed part of the validation cohort, which comprised over a hundred subjects and was distinct from the first cohort of roughly 600 subjects.

The sequenced sample consisted of PBMCs. The TCR sequence derives from a man in his thirties or forties in good health and CMV-seropositive. The sequence links TRBV6-1 to TRBJ2-2; 9 bases in the junction line up with TRBD2. CDR3 reads: CASSEGLAIAGELFF. The DNA reads TGTGCCAGCAGTGAGGGACTAGCTATCGCCGGGGAGCTGTTTTTT.